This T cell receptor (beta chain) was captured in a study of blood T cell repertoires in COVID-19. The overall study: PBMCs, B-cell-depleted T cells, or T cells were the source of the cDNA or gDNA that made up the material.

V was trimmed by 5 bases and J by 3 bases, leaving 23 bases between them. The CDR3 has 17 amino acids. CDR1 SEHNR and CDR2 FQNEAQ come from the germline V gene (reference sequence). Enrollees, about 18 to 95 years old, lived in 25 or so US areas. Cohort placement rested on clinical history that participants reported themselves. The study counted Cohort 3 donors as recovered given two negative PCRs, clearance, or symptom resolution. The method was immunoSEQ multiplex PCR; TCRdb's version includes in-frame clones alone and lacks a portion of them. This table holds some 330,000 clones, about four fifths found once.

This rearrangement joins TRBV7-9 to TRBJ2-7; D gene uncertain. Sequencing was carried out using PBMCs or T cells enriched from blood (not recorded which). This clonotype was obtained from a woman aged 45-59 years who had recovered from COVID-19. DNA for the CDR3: TGTGCCAGCAGCCCCCCGACTTGGGTAGAAAGGAGCTACGAGCAGTACTTC. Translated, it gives CASSPPTWVERSYEQYF.